Below are 3 T cell receptor beta chains sequenced from a single sample in a study of cytomegalovirus exposure and HLA in healthy donors. Primers included in the PCR were 60 Vbeta and 13 Jbeta primers. Method: immunoSEQ multiplex PCR; TCRdb's copy keeps in-frame clones and lacks some. The sample consists of approximately 160,000 clones, roughly 80% of them appearing once. The sample comprised PBMCs. The receptor source for this set is a human donor in good health.

This clone was counted a few times. The chain has TRBV7-9 and TRBJ2-1, with D possibly being TRBD1 (6 bases). V lost 5 bases to trimming and J lost 8 bases, with 16 bases between them. Per the germline V gene, CDR1 is SEHNR and CDR2 is FQNEAQ (reference sequence). This CDR3 region has 14 residues. This chain's CDR3 is CASSRPTDRYEQFF. In DNA form, the CDR3 reads TGTGCCAGCAGCCGGCCGACGGACAGATATGAGCAGTTCTTC.

This clone was seen once. V gene TRBV9 combines with J gene TRBJ2-2; 7 nucleotides agree with TRBD2. The CDR3 length is 17 residues. V gave up 0 bases and J gave up 6 bases; unmatched junction bases: 11. From germline, CDR1 is SGDLS and CDR2 YYNGEE. CDR3: CASSVVPLWGGPGELFF. The CDR3 nucleotides read TGTGCCAGCAGCGTAGTACCCCTATGGGGGGGACCCGGGGAGCTGTTTTTT.

The rearrangement links TRBV9 to TRBJ2-7; the D is unclear. V lost 3 bases and J 0 bases, leaving 10 bases between the germline ends. The CDR3 covers 14 residues. Per the germline V gene, CDR1 is SGDLS and CDR2 is YYNGEE. The CDR3 region is CASSASWSSYEQYF. The CDR3 DNA reads TGTGCCAGCAGCGCGAGCTGGAGCTCCTACGAGCAGTACTTC.